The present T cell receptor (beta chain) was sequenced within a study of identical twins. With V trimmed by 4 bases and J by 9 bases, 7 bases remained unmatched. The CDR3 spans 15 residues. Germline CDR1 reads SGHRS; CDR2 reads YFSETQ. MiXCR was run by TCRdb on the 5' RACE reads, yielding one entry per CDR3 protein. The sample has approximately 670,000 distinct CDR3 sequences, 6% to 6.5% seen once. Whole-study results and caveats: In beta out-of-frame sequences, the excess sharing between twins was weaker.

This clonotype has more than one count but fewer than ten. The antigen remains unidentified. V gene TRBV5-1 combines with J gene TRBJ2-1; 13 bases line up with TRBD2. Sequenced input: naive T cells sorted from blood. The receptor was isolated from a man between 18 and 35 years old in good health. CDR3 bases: TGCGCCAGCAGCCGACTAGCGGGAGGCTTGTTTGAGCAGTTCTTC. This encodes CASSRLAGGLFEQFF.